The entry below describes one TCR beta chain. Between the trimmed V and J ends, which lost 1 base and 2 bases, there was a span of 6 bases. The CDR3 contains 13 residues. Per germline, CDR1 SGHRS and CDR2 YFSETQ. TCRdb's table, derived via immunoSEQ multiplex PCR, lists solely in-frame clones and lacks some. Here the sample spans 25,000 to 35,000 clones, roughly 80% being singletons. This entry is derived from a study of early stage breast cancer tumors. Study-level information: Samples were sequenced at 7.5 to 10-fold average coverage.

The chain carries TRBV5-1 and TRBJ1-1; D unclear. The sequenced material came from breast tumor tissue. The receptor was derived from a person between 30 and 45 years old with breast cancer. CDR3 sequence: CASSLYRNTEAFF. The CDR3 DNA sequence: TGCGCCAGCAGCTTGTACAGAAACACTGAAGCTTTCTTT.